The clone carrying this T cell receptor (beta chain) was found many times. This sample was included in a study of neurological immune-mediated disorders. TCRdb re-derived calls from the 5' RACE reads in MiXCR, one entry per CDR3 protein. There are about 50,000 distinct CDR3 sequences in the sample; around a sixth occur only once, and roughly 4% lies in the top ten. Deletions cut 5 bases from V and 0 bases from J, with 8 bases between. The CDR3 sequence is 15 residues long. Sequenced: PBMCs. The sequence was collected from a man in his fifties or sixties in good health. The chain has TRBV12-3 or TRBV12-4 and TRBJ2-6, with unresolved D. The CDR3 coding sequence is TGTGCCAGCAGTCCCAGGAACTCTGGGGCCAACGTCCTGACTTTC. Translation: CASSPRNSGANVLTF.